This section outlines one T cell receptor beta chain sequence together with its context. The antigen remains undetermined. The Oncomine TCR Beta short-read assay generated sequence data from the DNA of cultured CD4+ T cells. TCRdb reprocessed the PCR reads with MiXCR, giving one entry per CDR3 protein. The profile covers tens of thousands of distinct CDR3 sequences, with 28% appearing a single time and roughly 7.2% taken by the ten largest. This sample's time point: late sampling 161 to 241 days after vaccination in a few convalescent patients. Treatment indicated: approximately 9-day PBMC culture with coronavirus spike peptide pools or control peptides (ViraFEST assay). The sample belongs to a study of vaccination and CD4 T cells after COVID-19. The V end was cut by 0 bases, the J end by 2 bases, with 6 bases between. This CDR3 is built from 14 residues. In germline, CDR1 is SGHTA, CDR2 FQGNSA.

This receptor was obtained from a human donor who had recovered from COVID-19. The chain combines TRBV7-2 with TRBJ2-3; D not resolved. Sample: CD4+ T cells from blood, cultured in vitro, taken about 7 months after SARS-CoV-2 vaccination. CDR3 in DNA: TGTGCCAGCAGCTTAGCGCGAGACACAGATACGCAGTATTTT. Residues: CASSLARDTDTQYF.